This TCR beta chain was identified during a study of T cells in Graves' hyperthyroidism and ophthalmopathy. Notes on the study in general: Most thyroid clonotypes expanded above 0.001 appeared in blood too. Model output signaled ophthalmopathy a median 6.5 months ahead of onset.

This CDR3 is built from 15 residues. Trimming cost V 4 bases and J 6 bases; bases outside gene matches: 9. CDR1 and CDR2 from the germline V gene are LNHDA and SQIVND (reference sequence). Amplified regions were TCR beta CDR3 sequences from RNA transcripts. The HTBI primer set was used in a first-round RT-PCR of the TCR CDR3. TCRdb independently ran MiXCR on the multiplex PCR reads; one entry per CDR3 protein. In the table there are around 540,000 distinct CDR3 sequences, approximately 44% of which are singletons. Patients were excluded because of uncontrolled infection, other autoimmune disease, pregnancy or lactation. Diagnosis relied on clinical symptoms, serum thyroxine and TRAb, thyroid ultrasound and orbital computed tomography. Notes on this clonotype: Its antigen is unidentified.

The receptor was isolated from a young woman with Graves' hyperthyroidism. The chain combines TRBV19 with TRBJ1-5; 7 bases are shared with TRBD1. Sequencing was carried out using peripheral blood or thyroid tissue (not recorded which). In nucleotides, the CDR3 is TGTGCCAGTAGTACCGAAAACAGGGGTTCTCAGCCCCAGCATTTT. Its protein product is CASSTENRGSQPQHF.